This T cell receptor beta chain was sequenced in a study of T cell repertoires in cytomegalovirus infection. Notes on this clonotype: Antigen unknown.

Trimming stripped 0 bases from V and 4 bases from J, with 3 bases between. The CDR3 runs to 13 residues. Germline V lookup: CDR1 KGHDR, CDR2 SFDVKD. TCRdb itself ran the reads through MiXCR, one entry per CDR3 protein. The sample includes 450,000 to 650,000 distinct CDR3 sequences, around two fifths seen only once; the top ten take 48%. The TCR originated in a human donor in good health (CMV status not recorded). Some clones in this sample may be carry-over from other donors' samples. Specimen: cultured PBMCs, collected from culture after CMV antigen stimulation. This chain uses TRBV24-1 with TRBJ1-5; D call uncertain. The CDR3 sequence is CATSDLGNQPQHF. CDR3 coding DNA: TGTGCCACCAGTGATTTGGGAAATCAGCCCCAGCATTTT.